The TCR beta chain under discussion was sequenced for a study of T cells in Graves' hyperthyroidism and ophthalmopathy (dated by TCRdb to the late 2010s). Describing the broader study: Peripheral blood samples were taken at initial diagnosis, before any treatment was given. To identify distinguishing TCR V-J signatures, a discovery cohort of around 100 patients was used, comprising 43 with Graves' ophthalmopathy and 57 with stable Graves' hyperthyroidism. Whether ophthalmopathy could be predicted prospectively was tested in an independent validation cohort made up of approximately 19 hyperthyroidism patients plus 17 patients who later progressed to ophthalmopathy. The 90 or so discovery patients were randomly split 7:3 into training and test sets. In addition, the study compared T-cell repertoires in thyroid tissue and in blood from roughly six Graves' hyperthyroidism patients. Following sampling, methimazole starting at 30 mg daily was given to hyperthyroidism patients, and high-dose intravenous methylprednisolone was given to ophthalmopathy patients. TCR Vbeta CDR3 sequencing of fewer than 150 peripheral blood samples (around 45 ophthalmopathy, about 74 hyperthyroidism and approximately 17 progressor patients) is reported in the paper.

This clonotype has only a few counts. Its antigen remains undetermined. The record has no base qualities; no much larger clone is one base away. Hyperthyroidism patients were newly diagnosed, with disease duration under 2 months, and aged 18 to 65 years. The study excluded patients with uncontrolled infections, other autoimmune diseases, pregnancy or lactation. Diagnoses were based on clinical symptoms, serum thyroxine and TRAb, thyroid ultrasound and orbital computed tomography. Blood from progressor patients was drawn when they were first diagnosed with hyperthyroidism, before any ophthalmopathy symptoms appeared. Ficoll-Paque density gradient centrifugation was used to isolate PBMCs from 8.5 to 10 ml of fresh peripheral blood. Progressor patients were first diagnosed with Graves' hyperthyroidism and then developed ophthalmopathy during follow-up. Total RNA was extracted with Trizol reagent, and quality was checked on an Agilent 2100 Bioanalyzer.

The germline V gene specifies MNHNS as CDR1 and SASEGT as CDR2. Cut back by 8 bases and 0 bases, the V and J ends lie 14 bases apart. Taken from cysteine to phenylalanine, the CDR3 has 15 residues. Only the CDR3 DNA stays, 45 bases, in frame from base 1. What the study reported, not specific to this receptor: No statistical method was used to fix the sample size in advance, and group allocation was not hidden from the investigators. Most expanded thyroid clonotypes (frequency above 0.001) were also detected in blood, suggesting blood repertoires may reflect thyroid immune responses. A 13 V-J signature model separated ophthalmopathy from stable hyperthyroidism, with about 88% sensitivity and 81.08% specificity in cross-validation and 80%/75% in testing. During validation, the model predicted progression to ophthalmopathy a median of approximately 6 months ahead of onset, with roughly 65% sensitivity and more than 72% specificity.

The TCR beta CDR3 regions were amplified from RNA transcripts. For the first round of RT-PCR on the TCR CDR3, the HTBI primer set was used together with the Qiagen OneStep RT-PCR kit. A second multiplex PCR round built the libraries, followed by size selection and purification. Sequencing of the libraries was done on an Illumina HiSeq2000 using paired-end 100 bp reads. The authors processed their data as follows. Raw data were processed with SOAPnuke, discarding reads with adapters, uncalled bases, mean Phred below 15, or no exact constant-primer or identifier match. High-quality paired reads were merged with COPE v1.2.5, and unique nucleotide sequences were defined as clonotypes. Clonotypes were aligned to IMGT TRBV, TRBD and TRBJ reference segments using MiTCR v1.1. The analysis was restricted to V-J combinations with a frequency above 0.0001, which together covered 99.2% of the repertoires. A TCS score was defined as the ratio of F50 (clonal expansion) to E x V (chaos), with BLOSUM62-based TCRdist applied between CDR3 peptides within each V-J. Welch's t-statistics and random forest reduced approximately 520 V-J features to about 12, which were used in a naive Bayes classifier (R e1071). TCRdb redid the processing of the public reads, applying fastp at Q25 and MiXCR, and retained in-frame beta chains. Rows are unified per CDR3 protein, each entry keeping the most common DNA and genes. These V and J calls rely on TCRdb rather than the paper's analysis. Recorded for this sample are about 130,000 distinct CDR3 sequences; approximately 20% of them occurred a single time. About two thirds of the sample belongs to the ten largest clones.

The chain uses TRBV6-1 and TRBJ2-1, with TRBD2 as a weak D call on 7 bases. The specimen was blood. The source of this sequence is a woman aged 50 to 60 with Graves' hyperthyroidism that later progressed to Graves' ophthalmopathy. The CDR3 protein: CASGGGGSSYNEQFF. The nucleotides are TGTGCCAGCGGGGGGGGCGGGAGCTCCTACAATGAGCAGTTCTTC.